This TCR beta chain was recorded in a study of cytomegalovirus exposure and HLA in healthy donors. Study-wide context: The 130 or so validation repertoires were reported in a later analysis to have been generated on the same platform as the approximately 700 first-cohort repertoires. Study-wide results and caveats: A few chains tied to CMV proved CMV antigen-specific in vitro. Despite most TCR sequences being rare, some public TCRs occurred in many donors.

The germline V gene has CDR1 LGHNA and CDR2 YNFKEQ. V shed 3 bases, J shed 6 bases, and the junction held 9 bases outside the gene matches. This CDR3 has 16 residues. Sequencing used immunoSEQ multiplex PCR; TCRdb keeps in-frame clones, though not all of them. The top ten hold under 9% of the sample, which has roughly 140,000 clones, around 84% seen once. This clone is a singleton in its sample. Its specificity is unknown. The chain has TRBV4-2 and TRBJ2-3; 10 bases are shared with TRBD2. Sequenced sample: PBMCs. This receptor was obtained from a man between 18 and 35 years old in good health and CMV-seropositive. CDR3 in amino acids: CASSHPSGGRRDTQYF. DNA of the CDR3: TGTGCCAGCAGCCACCCTAGCGGGGGCAGGAGGGATACGCAGTATTTT.